This TCR beta chain was captured in a study of blood T cell repertoires in COVID-19. Study overall: Sources were T cells, B-cell-depleted T cells, or PBMCs; the material itself was cDNA or gDNA.

The age range of participants was about 18 to 100 years, with residence in some 25 US areas. Participant-reported clinical history was the basis for cohort assignment. The CDR3 consists of 15 residues. Per germline, CDR1 KGHSH and CDR2 LQKENI. V dropped 1 base and J dropped 1 base, with 10 bases sitting between them. This clone was seen just once. Original processing methods: Scientists estimated how many nucleated cells there were by amplifying reference gene primers. Sequenced by immunoSEQ multiplex PCR; TCRdb stores in-frame clones only, minus some. That table is the source of V, J and clone size, and D and trimming were worked out from the DNA. The data contain approximately 250,000 clones, roughly 85% of them singletons.

V is TRBV18 and J is TRBJ1-1; D may be TRBD1 (5 bases). Sequences were obtained from PBMCs or T cells enriched from blood (not recorded which). The TCR comes from a woman aged 45-65 years with acute COVID-19. CDR3 region: CASSPRMGRNTEAFF. The CDR3 nucleotides are TGTGCCAGCTCACCACGAATGGGGCGGAACACTGAAGCTTTCTTT.